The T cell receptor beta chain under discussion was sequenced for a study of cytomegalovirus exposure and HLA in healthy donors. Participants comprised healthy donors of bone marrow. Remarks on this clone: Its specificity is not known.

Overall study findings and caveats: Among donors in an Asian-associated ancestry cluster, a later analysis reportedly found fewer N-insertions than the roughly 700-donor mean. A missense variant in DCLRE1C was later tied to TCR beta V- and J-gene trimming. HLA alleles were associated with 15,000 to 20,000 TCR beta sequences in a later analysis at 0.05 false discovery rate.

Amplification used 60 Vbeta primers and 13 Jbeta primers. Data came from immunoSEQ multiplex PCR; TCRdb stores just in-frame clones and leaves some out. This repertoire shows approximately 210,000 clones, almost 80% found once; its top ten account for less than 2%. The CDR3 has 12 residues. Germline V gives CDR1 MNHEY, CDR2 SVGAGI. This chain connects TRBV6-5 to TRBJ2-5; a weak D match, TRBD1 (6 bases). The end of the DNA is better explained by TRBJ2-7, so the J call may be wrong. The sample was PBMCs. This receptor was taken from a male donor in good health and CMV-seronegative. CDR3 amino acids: CASSQGGYEQYF. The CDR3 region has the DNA TGTGCCAGCAGTCAAGGGGGCTACGAGCAGTACTTC.